Given below is one TCR beta chain in context. This sample is part of a study of blood T cell repertoires in COVID-19. The assay was immunoSEQ multiplex PCR, and TCRdb's table has in-frame clones only and misses some. This table holds roughly 110,000 clones, more than 80% found once. Per germline, CDR1 LGHDT and CDR2 YNNKEL (reference sequence). V was trimmed by 4 bases and J by 7 bases, leaving 13 bases between them. This CDR3 region has 13 residues. This TCR came from an older woman with acute or convalescent COVID-19. The material sequenced was peripheral blood. The chain recombines TRBV3-1 (or the pseudogene TRBV3-2) with TRBJ2-5; D possibly corresponds to TRBD1 (5 bases). In DNA form, the CDR3 reads TGTGCCAGCAGCCCCACGAGTCAGGGGACCCAGTACTTC. This translates into CASSPTSQGTQYF.